This T cell receptor beta chain came from a study of CD8 T cells in Susac syndrome. In the study overall: Patients with Susac syndrome were therapy-naive, treated with corticosteroids, or treated with intravenous immunoglobulin alone when blood was collected. Study results and limitations: By the study's own acknowledgment, its TCR sequencing and HLA analysis included relatively few individuals.

With random hexamers, reverse transcription was performed on roughly 0.5 to 1 ug of RNA. TCRdb reanalysed the immunoSEQ multiplex PCR reads using MiXCR and keeps one entry per CDR3 protein. The sample lists about 240,000 distinct CDR3 sequences; 90% to 97% were seen once. All included Susac syndrome patients satisfied recently defined diagnostic criteria for definite or probable disease. Purification of the CD8+ and CD4+ T cells relied on negative isolation, and TEMRA cells underwent FACS enrichment. The length of the CDR3 is 13 residues. Germline CDR1 SSHAT, CDR2 FNYEAQ (reference sequence). This clonotype was seen a handful of times. The antigen is unknown. An end of the junction does not agree with germline; a read error may underlie this.

The sequence came from a human donor with Susac syndrome. The genes are TRBV7-7 and TRBJ2-5, with D hard to call. Material for sequencing was CD4+ T cells from PBMCs. The CDR3 here is CASSPRYQETQYF. DNA of the CDR3: TGTGCTAGCAGCCCCAGGTACCAAGAGACCCAGTACTTC.